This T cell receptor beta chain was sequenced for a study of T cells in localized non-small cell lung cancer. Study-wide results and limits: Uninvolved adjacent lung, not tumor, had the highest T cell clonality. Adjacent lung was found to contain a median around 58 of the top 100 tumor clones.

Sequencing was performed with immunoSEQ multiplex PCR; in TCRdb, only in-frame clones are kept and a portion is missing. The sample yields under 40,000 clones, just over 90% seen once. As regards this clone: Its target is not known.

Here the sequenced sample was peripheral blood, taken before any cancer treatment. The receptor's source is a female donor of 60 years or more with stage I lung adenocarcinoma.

DNA for the CDR3: TGTGCCAGCAGTTATGGGACTAGCGGAGAGACCCAGTACTTC. Protein product: CASSYGTSGETQYF. The V call is TRBV6-5, the J call TRBJ2-5; TRBD2 aligns across 11 bases. The CDR3 is 14 amino acids. With V trimmed by 3 bases and J by 4 bases, 1 base remained unmatched. The germline CDR1 and CDR2 sequences are MNHEY and SVGAGI.